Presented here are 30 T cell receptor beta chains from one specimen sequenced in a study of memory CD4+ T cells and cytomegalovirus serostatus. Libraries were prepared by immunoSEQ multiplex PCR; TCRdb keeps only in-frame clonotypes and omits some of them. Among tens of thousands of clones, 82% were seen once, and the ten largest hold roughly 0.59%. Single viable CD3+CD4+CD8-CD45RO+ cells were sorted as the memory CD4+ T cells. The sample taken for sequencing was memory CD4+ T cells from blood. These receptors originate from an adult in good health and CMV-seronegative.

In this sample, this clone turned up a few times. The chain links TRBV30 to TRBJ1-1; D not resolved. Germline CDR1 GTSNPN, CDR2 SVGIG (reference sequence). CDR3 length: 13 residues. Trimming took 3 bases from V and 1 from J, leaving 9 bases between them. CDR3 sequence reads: CAWRPNANTEAFF. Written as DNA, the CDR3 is TGTGCCTGGAGACCGAACGCGAACACTGAAGCTTTCTTT.

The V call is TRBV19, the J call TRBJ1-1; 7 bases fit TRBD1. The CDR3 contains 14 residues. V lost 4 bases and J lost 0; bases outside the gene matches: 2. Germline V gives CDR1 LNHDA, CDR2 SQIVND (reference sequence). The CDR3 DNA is TGTGCCAGTAGTAGGGGACAGATGAACACTGAAGCTTTCTTT. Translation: CASSRGQMNTEAFF.

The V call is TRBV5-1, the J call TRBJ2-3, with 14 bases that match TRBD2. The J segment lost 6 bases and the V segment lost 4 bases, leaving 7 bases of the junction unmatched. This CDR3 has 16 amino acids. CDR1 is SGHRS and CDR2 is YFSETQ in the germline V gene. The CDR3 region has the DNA TGCGCCAGCAGCGTGACTAGCGGGGGGGCCCTGGATACGCAGTATTTT. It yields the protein CASSVTSGGALDTQYF.

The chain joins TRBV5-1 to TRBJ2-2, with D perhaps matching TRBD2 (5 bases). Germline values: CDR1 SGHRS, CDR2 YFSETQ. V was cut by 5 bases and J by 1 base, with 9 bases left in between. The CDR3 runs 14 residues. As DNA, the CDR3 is TGCGCCAGCAGTAAAGCGGAGAACACCGGGGAGCTGTTTTTT. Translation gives CASSKAENTGELFF.

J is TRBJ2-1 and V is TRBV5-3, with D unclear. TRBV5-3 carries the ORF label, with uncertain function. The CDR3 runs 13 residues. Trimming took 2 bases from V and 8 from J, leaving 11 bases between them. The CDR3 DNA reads TGTGCCAGAAGCTTCCCACTTGGGCATGAGCAGTTCTTC. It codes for CARSFPLGHEQFF.

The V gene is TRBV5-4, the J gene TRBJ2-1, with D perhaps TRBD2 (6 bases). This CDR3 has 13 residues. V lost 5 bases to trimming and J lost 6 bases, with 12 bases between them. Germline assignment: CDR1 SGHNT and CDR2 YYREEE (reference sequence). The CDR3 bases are TGTGCCAGCAGAATTAGCGGACCCAATGAGCAGTTCTTC. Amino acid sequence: CASRISGPNEQFF.

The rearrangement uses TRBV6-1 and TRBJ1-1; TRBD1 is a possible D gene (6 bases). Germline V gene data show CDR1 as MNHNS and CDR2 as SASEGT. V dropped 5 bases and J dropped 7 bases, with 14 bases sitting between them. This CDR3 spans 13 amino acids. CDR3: CASSYRGSGEAFF. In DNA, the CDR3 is TGTGCCAGCAGTTATAGGGGGTCCGGTGAAGCTTTCTTT.

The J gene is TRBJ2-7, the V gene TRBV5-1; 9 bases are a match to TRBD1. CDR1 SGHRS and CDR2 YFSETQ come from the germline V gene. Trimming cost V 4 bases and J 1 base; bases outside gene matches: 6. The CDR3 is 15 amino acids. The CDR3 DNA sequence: TGCGCCAGCAGCCTAACCGGGACAGGGTCCTACGAGCAGTACTTC. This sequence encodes CASSLTGTGSYEQYF.

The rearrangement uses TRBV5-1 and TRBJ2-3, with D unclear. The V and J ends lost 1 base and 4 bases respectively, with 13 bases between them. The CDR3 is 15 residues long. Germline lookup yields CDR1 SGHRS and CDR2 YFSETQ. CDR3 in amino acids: CASSLRVDKADTQYF. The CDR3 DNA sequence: TGCGCCAGCAGCTTGCGGGTAGATAAGGCAGATACGCAGTATTTT. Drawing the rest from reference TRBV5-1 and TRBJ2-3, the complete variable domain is KAGVTQTPRYLIKTRGQQVTLSCSPISGHRSVSWYQQTPGQGLQFLFEYFSETQRNKGNFPGRFSGRQFSNSRSEMNVSTLELGDSALYLCASSLRVDKADTQYFGPGTRLTVL.

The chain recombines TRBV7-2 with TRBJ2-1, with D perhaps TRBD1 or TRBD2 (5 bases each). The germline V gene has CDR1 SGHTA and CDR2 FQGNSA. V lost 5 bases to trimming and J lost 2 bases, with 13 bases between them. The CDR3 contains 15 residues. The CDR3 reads CASSARDVAYNEQFF. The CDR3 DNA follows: TGTGCCAGCAGCGCTCGGGACGTTGCCTACAATGAGCAGTTCTTC. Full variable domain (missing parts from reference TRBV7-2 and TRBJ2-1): GAGVSQSPSNKVTEKGKDVELRCDPISGHTALYWYRQSLGQGLEFLIYFQGNSAPDKSGLPSDRFSAERTGGSVSTLTIQRTQQEDSAVYLCASSARDVAYNEQFFGPGTRLTVL.

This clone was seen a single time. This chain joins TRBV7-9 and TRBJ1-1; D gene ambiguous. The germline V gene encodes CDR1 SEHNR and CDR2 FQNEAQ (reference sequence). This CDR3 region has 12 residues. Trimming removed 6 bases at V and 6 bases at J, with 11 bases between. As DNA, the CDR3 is TGTGCCAGCAGTTCAAACGGACCTGAAGCTTTCTTT. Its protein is CASSSNGPEAFF.

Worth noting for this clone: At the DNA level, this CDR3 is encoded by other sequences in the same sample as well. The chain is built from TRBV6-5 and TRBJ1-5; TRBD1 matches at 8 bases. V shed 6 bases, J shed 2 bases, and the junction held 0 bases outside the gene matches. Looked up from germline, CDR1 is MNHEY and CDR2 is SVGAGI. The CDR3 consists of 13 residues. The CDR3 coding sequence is TGTGCCAGCAGGGACAGGGGCAATCAGCCCCAGCATTTT. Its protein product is CASRDRGNQPQHF.

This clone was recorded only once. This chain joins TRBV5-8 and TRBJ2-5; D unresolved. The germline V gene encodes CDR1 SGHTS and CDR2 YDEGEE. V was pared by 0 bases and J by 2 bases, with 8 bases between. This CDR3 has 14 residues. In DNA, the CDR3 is TGTGCCAGCAGCTTGGGACCGGAGCAAGAGACCCAGTACTTC. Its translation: CASSLGPEQETQYF. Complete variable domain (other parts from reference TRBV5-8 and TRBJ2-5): EAGVTQSPTHLIKTRGQQATLRCSPISGHTSVYWYQQALGLGLQFLLWYDEGEERNRGNFPPRFSGRQFPNYSSELNVNALELEDSALYLCASSLGPEQETQYFGPGTRLLVL.

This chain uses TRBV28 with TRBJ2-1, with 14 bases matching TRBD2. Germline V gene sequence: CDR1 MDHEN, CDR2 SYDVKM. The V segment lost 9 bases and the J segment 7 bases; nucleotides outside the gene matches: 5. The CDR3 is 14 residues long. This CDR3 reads CASGTSGGGNEQFF. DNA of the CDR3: TGTGCCAGTGGGACTAGCGGGGGAGGAAATGAGCAGTTCTTC.

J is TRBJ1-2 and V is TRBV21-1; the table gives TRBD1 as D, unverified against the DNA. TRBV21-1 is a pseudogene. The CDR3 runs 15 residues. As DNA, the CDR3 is TGTGCCAGCAGCCTCGGCCAGCGAAGGGGGTATGGCTACACCTTC. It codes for CASSLGQRRGYGYTF.

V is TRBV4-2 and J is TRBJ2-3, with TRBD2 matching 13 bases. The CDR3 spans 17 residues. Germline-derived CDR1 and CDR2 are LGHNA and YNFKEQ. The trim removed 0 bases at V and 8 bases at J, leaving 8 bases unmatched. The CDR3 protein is CASSQELAGGREGTQYF. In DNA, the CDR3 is TGTGCCAGCAGCCAAGAACTAGCGGGGGGGCGCGAGGGTACGCAGTATTTT.

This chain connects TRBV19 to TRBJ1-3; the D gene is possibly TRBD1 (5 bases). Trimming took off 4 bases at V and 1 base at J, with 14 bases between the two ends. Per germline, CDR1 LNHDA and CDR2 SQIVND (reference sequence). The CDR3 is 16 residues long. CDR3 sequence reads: CASSRDLNPSGNTIYF. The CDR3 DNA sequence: TGTGCCAGTAGTAGGGACTTAAATCCGTCTGGAAACACCATATATTTT.

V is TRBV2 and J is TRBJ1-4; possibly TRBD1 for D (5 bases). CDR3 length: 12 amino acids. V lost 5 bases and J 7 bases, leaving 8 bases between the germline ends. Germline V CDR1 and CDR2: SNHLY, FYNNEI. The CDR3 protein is CASSRGTEKLFF. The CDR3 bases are TGTGCCAGCAGTCGGGGGACTGAAAAACTGTTTTTT.

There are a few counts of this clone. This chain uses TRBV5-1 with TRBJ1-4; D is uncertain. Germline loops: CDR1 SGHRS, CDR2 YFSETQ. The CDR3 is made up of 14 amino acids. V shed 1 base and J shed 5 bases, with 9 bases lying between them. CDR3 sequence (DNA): TGCGCCAGCAGCTTGAGGTTTTCGAATGAAAAACTGTTTTTT. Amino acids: CASSLRFSNEKLFF. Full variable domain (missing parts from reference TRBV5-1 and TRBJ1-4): KAGVTQTPRYLIKTRGQQVTLSCSPISGHRSVSWYQQTPGQGLQFLFEYFSETQRNKGNFPGRFSGRQFSNSRSEMNVSTLELGDSALYLCASSLRFSNEKLFFGSGTQLSVL.

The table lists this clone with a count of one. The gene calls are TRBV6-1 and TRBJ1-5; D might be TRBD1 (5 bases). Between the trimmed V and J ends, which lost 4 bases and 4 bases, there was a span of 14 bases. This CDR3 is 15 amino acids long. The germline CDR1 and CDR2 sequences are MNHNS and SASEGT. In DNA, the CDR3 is TGTGCCAGCAGTGTAGGAGGGGCGAAGAATCAGCCCCAGCATTTT. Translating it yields CASSVGGAKNQPQHF.

The CDR3 reads CASSLRGRSANYGYTF. Here the CDR3 DNA reads TGTGCCAGCAGCTTACGGGGACGTTCAGCTAACTATGGCTACACCTTC. The chain has TRBV7-2 and TRBJ1-2, with D tentatively TRBD1 (5 bases). This CDR3 contains 16 residues. V lost 2 bases, J lost 0 bases, and 13 bases lay in between. Per germline, CDR1 SGHTA and CDR2 FQGNSA.

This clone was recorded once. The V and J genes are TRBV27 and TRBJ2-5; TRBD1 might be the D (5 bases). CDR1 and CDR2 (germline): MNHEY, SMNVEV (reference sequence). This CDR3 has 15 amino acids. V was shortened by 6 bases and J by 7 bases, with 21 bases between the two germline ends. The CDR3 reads CASRVGSRVQGTQYF. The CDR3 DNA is TGTGCCAGCAGAGTCGGAAGCAGGGTTCAGGGGACCCAGTACTTC.

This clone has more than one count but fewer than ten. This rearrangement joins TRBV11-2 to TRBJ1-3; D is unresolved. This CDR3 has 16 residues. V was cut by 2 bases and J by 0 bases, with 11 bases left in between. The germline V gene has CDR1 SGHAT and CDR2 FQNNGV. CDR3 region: CASSLLLQNSGNTIYF. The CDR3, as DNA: TGTGCCAGCAGCTTACTTTTACAGAACTCTGGAAACACCATATATTTT.

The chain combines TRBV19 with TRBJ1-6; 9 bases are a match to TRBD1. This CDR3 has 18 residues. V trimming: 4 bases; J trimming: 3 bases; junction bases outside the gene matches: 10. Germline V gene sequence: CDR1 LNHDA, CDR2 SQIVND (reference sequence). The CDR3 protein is CASSTGTGPGFYNSPLHF. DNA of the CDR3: TGTGCCAGTAGTACCGGGACAGGGCCGGGCTTCTATAATTCACCCCTCCACTTT.

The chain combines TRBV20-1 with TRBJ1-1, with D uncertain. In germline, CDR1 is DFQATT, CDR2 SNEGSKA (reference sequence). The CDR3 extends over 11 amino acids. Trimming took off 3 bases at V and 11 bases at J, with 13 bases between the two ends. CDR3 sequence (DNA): TGCAGTGCTAGGGCCTCCGGAGGTGCTTTCTTT. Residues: CSARASGGAFF.

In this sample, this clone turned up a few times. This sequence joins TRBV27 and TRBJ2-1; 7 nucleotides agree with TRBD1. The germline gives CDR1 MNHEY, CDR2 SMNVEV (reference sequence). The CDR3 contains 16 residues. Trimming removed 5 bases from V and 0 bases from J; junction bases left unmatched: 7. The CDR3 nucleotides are TGTGCCAGCAGTGCCAGGGGGAGAAGCTCCTACAATGAGCAGTTCTTC. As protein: CASSARGRSSYNEQFF.

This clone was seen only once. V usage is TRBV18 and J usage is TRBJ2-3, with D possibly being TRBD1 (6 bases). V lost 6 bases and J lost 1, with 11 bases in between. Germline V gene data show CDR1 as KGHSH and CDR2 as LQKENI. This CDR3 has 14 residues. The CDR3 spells CASSQTGGTDTQYF. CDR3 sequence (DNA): TGTGCCAGCTCCCAGACAGGAGGCACAGATACGCAGTATTTT. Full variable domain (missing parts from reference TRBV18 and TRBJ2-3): NAGVMQNPRHLVRRRGQEARLRCSPMKGHSHVYWYRQLPEEGLKFMVYLQKENIIDESGMPKERFSAEFPKEGPSILRIQQVVRGDSAAYFCASSQTGGTDTQYFGPGTRLTVL.

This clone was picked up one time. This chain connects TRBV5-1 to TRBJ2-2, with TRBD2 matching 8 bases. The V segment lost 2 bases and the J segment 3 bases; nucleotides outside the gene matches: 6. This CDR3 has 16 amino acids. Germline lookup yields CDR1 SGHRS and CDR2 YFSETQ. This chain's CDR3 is CASSFGGAVDTGELFF. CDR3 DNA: TGCGCCAGCAGCTTCGGGGGGGCAGTGGACACCGGGGAGCTGTTTTTT. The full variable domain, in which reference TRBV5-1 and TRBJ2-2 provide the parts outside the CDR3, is KAGVTQTPRYLIKTRGQQVTLSCSPISGHRSVSWYQQTPGQGLQFLFEYFSETQRNKGNFPGRFSGRQFSNSRSEMNVSTLELGDSALYLCASSFGGAVDTGELFFGEGSRLTVL.

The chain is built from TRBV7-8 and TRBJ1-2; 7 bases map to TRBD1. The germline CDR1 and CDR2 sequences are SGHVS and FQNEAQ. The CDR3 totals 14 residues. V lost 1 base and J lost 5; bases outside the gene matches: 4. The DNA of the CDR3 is TGTGCCAGCAGCTTAGGGACAGGACCATATGGCTACACCTTC. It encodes CASSLGTGPYGYTF.

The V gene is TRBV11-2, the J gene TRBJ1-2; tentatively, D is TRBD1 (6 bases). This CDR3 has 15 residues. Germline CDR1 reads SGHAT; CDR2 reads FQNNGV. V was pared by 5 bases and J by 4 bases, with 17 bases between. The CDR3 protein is CASSPGARWVYGYTF. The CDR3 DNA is TGTGCCAGCAGCCCGGGGGCCCGGTGGGTCTATGGCTACACCTTC.